The 24 T cell receptor beta chains below all came from one sample that was sequenced in a study of blood T cell repertoires in COVID-19. The assay was immunoSEQ multiplex PCR, and TCRdb's table has in-frame clones only and misses some. In the table there are nearly 350,000 clones, 88% of which are singletons. The specimen was peripheral blood. The receptors here all came from a woman aged 70-85 years with COVID-19, enrolled during active disease.

The rearrangement links TRBV20-1 to TRBJ1-5; maybe TRBD1 (6 bases). Per the germline V gene, CDR1 is DFQATT and CDR2 is SNEGSKA (reference sequence). CDR3 size: 14 residues. The germline V and J ends were trimmed by 3 bases and 0 bases, with 9 bases remaining between them. Here the CDR3 reads CSASTGSSNQPQHF. The CDR3 nucleotides read TGCAGTGCTAGTACAGGGTCTAGCAATCAGCCCCAGCATTTT.

This chain links TRBV5-1 with TRBJ1-1; 10 nucleotides agree with TRBD1. CDR1 and CDR2 (germline): SGHRS, YFSETQ. There are 16 residues in the CDR3. The V gene end was trimmed by 4 bases and the J gene end by 6 bases; junction bases not matched to a gene: 12. This CDR3 is CASSATGTGVGAEAFF. The CDR3 DNA reads as TGCGCCAGCAGCGCTACCGGGACAGGGGTAGGTGCTGAAGCTTTCTTT.

V and J are TRBV6-2 or TRBV6-3 and TRBJ1-5, with D unresolved. Germline assignment: CDR1 MNHEY and CDR2 SVGEGT. The CDR3 runs 15 residues. V lost 4 bases and J lost 2, with 12 bases in between. Here the CDR3 reads CASSSVGGGNQPQHF. CDR3 DNA: TGTGCCAGCAGTTCCGTGGGAGGAGGCAATCAGCCCCAGCATTTT.

The chain is built from TRBV4-2 and TRBJ1-1, with D uncertain. Germline V gene sequence: CDR1 LGHNA, CDR2 YNFKEQ. The CDR3 has 15 residues. V lost 0 bases and J lost 1, with 9 bases in between. CDR3 loop: CASSQDPGANTEAFF. The CDR3 region has the DNA TGTGCCAGCAGCCAAGATCCAGGCGCGAACACTGAAGCTTTCTTT.

The V gene is TRBV29-1, the J gene TRBJ1-2; 11 positions match TRBD1. Germline V CDR1 and CDR2: SQVTM, ANQGSEA. The CDR3 is 13 residues long. V lost 7 bases to trimming and J lost 6 bases; unmatched junction nucleotides: 7. The DNA of the CDR3 is TGCAGCGCCTTCCGGGACAGGGGGGATGGCTACACCTTC. Its protein product is CSAFRDRGDGYTF.

CDR3 loop: CASSPVQVSYGYTF. CDR3 nucleotides: TGTGCCAGCAGCCCTGTACAGGTTAGCTATGGCTACACCTTC. The chain uses TRBV28 and TRBJ1-2; D may be TRBD1 (5 bases). Germline-derived CDR1 and CDR2 are MDHEN and SYDVKM. Trimming took 6 bases from V and 4 from J, leaving 15 bases between them. This CDR3 is 14 amino acids long.

The gene calls are TRBV12-3 or TRBV12-4 and TRBJ1-2, with 7 positions matching TRBD1. The V segment lost 6 bases and the J segment 4 bases; nucleotides outside the gene matches: 5. This CDR3 spans 13 amino acids. The CDR3 DNA is TGTGCCAGCAGCCCCACAGGGGTCTATGGCTACACCTTC. It yields the protein CASSPTGVYGYTF.

The chain is built from TRBV5-1 and TRBJ1-2; the D gene is possibly TRBD1 (5 bases). This CDR3 spans 13 amino acids. Between the trimmed V and J ends, which lost 0 bases and 4 bases, there was a span of 7 bases. Germline assignment: CDR1 SGHRS and CDR2 YFSETQ. The DNA of the CDR3 is TGCGCCAGCAGCTTGGACCAGGGCTATGGCTACACCTTC. Translation: CASSLDQGYGYTF.

The genes are TRBV28 and TRBJ1-6; 7 positions agree with TRBD1. This CDR3 is built from 19 residues. V trimming: 4 bases; J trimming: 2 bases; junction bases outside the gene matches: 14. Germline V gene lookup returns CDR1 MDHEN and CDR2 SYDVKM. CDR3 residues: CASSSRRQGVQPYNSPLHF. In nucleotides, the CDR3 is TGTGCCAGCAGTTCCCGGAGACAGGGTGTTCAACCCTATAATTCACCCCTCCACTTT.

The chain couples TRBV7-2 to TRBJ2-7, with 7 bases aligning to TRBD2. The trim removed 5 bases at V and 3 bases at J, leaving 7 bases unmatched. The length of the CDR3 is 14 residues. Germline CDR1 and CDR2: SGHTA and FQGNSA. Written as DNA, the CDR3 is TGTGCCAGCAGCCCGGGGGGACGGAACTACGAGCAGTACTTC. This gives the protein CASSPGGRNYEQYF.

In its sample, this clone was seen once. The chain carries TRBV5-5 and TRBJ2-3; 9 positions agree with TRBD2. Per the germline V gene, CDR1 is SGHKS and CDR2 is YYEKEE (reference sequence). CDR3 length: 17 residues. The ends lost 3 bases at V and 0 bases at J; junction bases unmatched: 8. For the CDR3, the DNA is TGTGCCAGCAGCTCGGGAGCGGGGGGATCTAGCACAGATACGCAGTATTTT. It codes for CASSSGAGGSSTDTQYF.

CDR3 sequence: CASSPIGRATQETQYF. In nucleotides, the CDR3 is TGTGCCAGCTCACCCATTGGCAGGGCAACCCAAGAGACCCAGTACTTC. The chain links TRBV18 to TRBJ2-5; D is possibly TRBD1 (5 bases). The CDR3 has 16 residues. Trimming removed 3 bases from V and 1 base from J, with 15 bases in between. Germline values: CDR1 KGHSH, CDR2 LQKENI.

The rearrangement uses TRBV2 and TRBJ2-7, with D possibly matching TRBD2 (6 bases). The V gene lost 3 bases and the J gene lost 6 bases, with 9 bases spanning the gap. Germline V gene lookup returns CDR1 SNHLY and CDR2 FYNNEI. This CDR3 is 12 amino acids long. CDR3 protein: CASSEGLSEQYF. CDR3 sequence (DNA): TGTGCCAGCAGTGAGGGACTCTCCGAGCAGTACTTC.

V and J are TRBV6-6 and TRBJ1-5, with a weak D call TRBD1 (6 bases). The CDR3 consists of 16 residues. V lost 6 bases and J lost 0, with 15 bases in between. In germline, CDR1 is MNHNY, CDR2 SVGAGI (reference sequence). The CDR3: CASSLGGQGSNQPQHF. In DNA, the CDR3 is TGTGCCAGCAGCCTGGGGGGGCAGGGTAGCAATCAGCCCCAGCATTTT.

The chain recombines TRBV28 with TRBJ2-4; 8 positions agree with TRBD1. The CDR3 consists of 20 residues. With V trimmed by 8 bases and J by 0 bases, 21 bases remained unmatched. The germline V gene has CDR1 MDHEN and CDR2 SYDVKM. The CDR3 DNA reads as TGTGCCAGCGGGGGTGGTCGAGGACAGGGCCCCTTACTAGCCAAAAACATTCAGTACTTC. Translated: CASGGGRGQGPLLAKNIQYF.

The chain recombines TRBV7-2 with TRBJ1-3, with D possibly matching TRBD1 (6 bases). The CDR3 consists of 13 residues. CDR1 and CDR2 (germline): SGHTA, FQGNSA. The V end lost 10 bases, the J end lost 0 bases, and 10 bases lay between the germline ends. CDR3 loop: CATGALSGNTIYF. The CDR3 DNA is TGTGCCACAGGGGCCCTCTCTGGAAACACCATATATTTT. Looking up the rest from reference TRBV7-2 and TRBJ1-3 gives the full variable domain: GAGVSQSPSNKVTEKGKDVELRCDPISGHTALYWYRQSLGQGLEFLIYFQGNSAPDKSGLPSDRFSAERTGGSVSTLTIQRTQQEDSAVYLCATGALSGNTIYFGEGSWLTVV.

This sequence joins TRBV14 and TRBJ1-3, with TRBD1 as a possible D gene (6 bases). The germline V gene has CDR1 SGHDN and CDR2 FVKESK. The CDR3 is made up of 14 amino acids. Deletions cut 4 bases from V and 4 bases from J, with 11 bases between. Here the CDR3 DNA reads TGTGCCAGCAGCCGGGACACGGCCGGAAACACCATATATTTT. This gives the protein CASSRDTAGNTIYF.

The chain's CDR3 is CASLQDTAYNEQFF. Here the CDR3 DNA reads TGCGCCAGCCTTCAGGACACCGCTTACAATGAGCAGTTCTTC. This rearrangement joins TRBV5-1 to TRBJ2-1; D perhaps matches TRBD1 (5 bases). Germline V gene data show CDR1 as SGHRS and CDR2 as YFSETQ. This CDR3 region has 14 residues. With 7 bases removed from V and 4 bases from J, the gap between germline ends came to 15 bases.

The gene calls are TRBV10-3 and TRBJ2-7, with 9 bases aligning to TRBD2. Germline V gene sequence: CDR1 ENHRY, CDR2 SYGVKD. Trimming removed 8 bases from V and 7 bases from J; junction bases left unmatched: 6. The CDR3 totals 12 residues. The CDR3 protein is CAIAGGDEEQYF. The CDR3 DNA sequence: TGTGCCATCGCGGGGGGGGATGAAGAGCAGTACTTC.

J is TRBJ1-3 and V is TRBV30; D unclear. Germline values: CDR1 GTSNPN, CDR2 SVGIG (reference sequence). The CDR3 is 12 residues long. V lost 3 bases to trimming and J lost 2 bases, with 5 bases between them. The CDR3 spells CAWSPTGNTIYF. As DNA, the CDR3 is TGTGCCTGGAGCCCTACTGGAAACACCATATATTTT.

About this clone itself: Other DNA variants within this sample encode the same CDR3. This CDR3 is CASSLTGDSYNEQFF. DNA of the CDR3: TGCGCCAGCAGCTTGACAGGGGACTCCTACAATGAGCAGTTCTTC. The gene calls are TRBV5-1 and TRBJ2-1; 7 nucleotides line up with TRBD1. In germline, CDR1 is SGHRS, CDR2 YFSETQ. This CDR3 contains 15 residues. The V and J ends lost 1 base and 0 bases, in that order; junction bases with no gene match: 1.

This rearrangement joins TRBV19 to TRBJ1-2; 9 positions agree with TRBD1. V was pared by 3 bases and J by 8 bases, with 13 bases of the junction left unmatched. There are 16 residues in the CDR3. Germline V gene sequence: CDR1 LNHDA, CDR2 SQIVND (reference sequence). The CDR3 bases are TGTGCCAGTAGTATGAGGGGGCGGGACAGGGTATTAGGCTACACCTTC. This sequence encodes CASSMRGRDRVLGYTF.

This chain connects TRBV2 to TRBJ2-5; tentatively, D is TRBD2 (7 bases). Germline CDR1 is SNHLY and CDR2 is FYNNEI. CDR3 length equals 17 residues. Between the trimmed V and J ends, which lost 2 bases and 5 bases, there was a span of 21 bases. Here the CDR3 reads CASSEKGGGASRETQYF. DNA for the CDR3: TGTGCCAGCAGTGAAAAAGGAGGGGGGGCTTCCAGGGAGACCCAGTACTTC.

This clone has only a few counts. This rearrangement joins TRBV3-1 (or the pseudogene TRBV3-2) to TRBJ2-7, with 11 nucleotides matching TRBD1. Germline values: CDR1 LGHDT, CDR2 YNNKEL (reference sequence). The V gene end was trimmed by 3 bases and the J gene end by 4 bases; junction bases not matched to a gene: 8. The length of the CDR3 is 16 residues. CDR3 nucleotide sequence: TGTGCCAGCAGCCACCCCCGGACAGGGGGCAGGTACGAGCAGTACTTC. Translating gives CASSHPRTGGRYEQYF.